A selection of T cell receptor beta chains follows, all from one sample in a study of cytomegalovirus exposure and HLA in healthy donors. TCRdb keeps only in-frame clones here, not all; method: immunoSEQ multiplex PCR. The table records roughly 120,000 clones, more than 65% of them present only once. The source material was PBMCs. These receptors all come from a middle-aged woman in good health and CMV-seropositive. CDR3s include the opening cysteine and the closing phenylalanine or tryptophan. A D gene is named only where the DNA matches it firmly. Size is omitted from some rows. Given values are once, few, many or a class for expanded clones.

j_call v_call clone_size d_call cdr3_nt cdr3_aa
TRBJ2-1 TRBV7-9 - TRBD2 TGTGCCAGCAGCTTAGACTTAGCGGGACTCAACAATGAGCAGTTCTTC CASSLDLAGLNNEQFF
TRBJ1-2 TRBV27 - TRBD1 TGTGCCAGCGCCTCAACCGCACCCCGACAGGGCGCTAACTATGGCTACACCTTC CASASTAPRQGANYGYTF
TRBJ1-4 TRBV6-4 - TRBD1 TGTGCCAGCAGTGACCGGGACAGGCTCAATGAAAAACTGTTTTTT CASSDRDRLNEKLFF
TRBJ2-5 TRBV29-1 - TRBD1 TGCAGCGGAAGGGACAGGCGCTCCCAAGAGACCCAGTACTTC CSGRDRRSQETQYF
TRBJ2-3 TRBV21-1 - - TGTGCCAGCAGCGCTGAGACAGGGTATGACGGAGATACGCAGTATTTT CASSAETGYDGDTQYF
TRBJ2-5 TRBV4-1 - TRBD2 TGCGCCAGCAGCCAAGATGAGCGGGGGCTCGGCCAAGAGACCCAGTACTTC CASSQDERGLGQETQYF
TRBJ1-5 TRBV7-9 - TRBD1 TGTGCCAGCAGTTCCGGGACAGAAATAAATCAGCCCCAGCATTTT CASSSGTEINQPQHF
TRBJ1-4 TRBV15 - TRBD1 TGTGCCACCAGCAGAGACCAGGGGGCGCATGAAAAACTGTTTTTT CATSRDQGAHEKLFF
TRBJ2-3 TRBV4-1 once - TGCGCCAGCAGCCAAGATGGGACTGCTAGATGGGGAGATACGCAGTATTTT CASSQDGTARWGDTQYF
TRBJ1-3 TRBV29-1 - - TGCAGCGTGGCAACAGGGTCTGGAAACACCATATATTTT CSVATGSGNTIYF
TRBJ1-5 TRBV10-3 - TRBD1 TGTGCCATCAGCCCGGGGACAGGGGACCCCCAGCATTTT CAISPGTGDPQHF
TRBJ2-7 TRBV6-1 few TRBD1 TGTGCCAGCTCAAGAACAGGGGCCGACGAGCAGTACTTC CASSRTGADEQYF
TRBJ2-5 TRBV20-1 once - TGCAGTGCTACCAGGGAGACCCAGTACTTC CSATRETQYF
TRBJ2-5 TRBV6-1 - - TGTGCCAGCAGTACCCCTACTCAAGAGACCCAGTACTTC CASSTPTQETQYF
TRBJ2-5 TRBV7-6 - - TGTGCCAGCAGCTTAGTAGCGAACAGCGAGACCCAGTACTTC CASSLVANSETQYF
TRBJ2-2 TRBV2 - TRBD2 TGTGCCAGCAGTGAGACCGGCGGGGGCACCGGGGAGCTGTTTTTT CASSETGGGTGELFF
TRBJ1-2 TRBV28 - TRBD1 TGTGCCAGCAGTCAGGACAGGAACGGGGGCTACACCTTC CASSQDRNGGYTF
TRBJ2-1 TRBV20-1 - - TGCAGTGCTAGACAGGTAAATGAGCAGTTCTTC CSARQVNEQFF
TRBJ2-7 TRBV5-4 - - TGTGCCAGCAGCTTGACTAACGAACAGGGCTACGAGCAGTACTTC CASSLTNEQGYEQYF
TRBJ1-2 TRBV5-5 - TRBD1 TGTGCCAGCAGCAACCCCCGGGACAGGGGACCCCTTGGCTATGGCTACACCTTC CASSNPRDRGPLGYGYTF
TRBJ2-3 TRBV10-3 - - TGTGCCATCAGTGAAGCGGGCCGCACAGATACGCAGTATTTT CAISEAGRTDTQYF
TRBJ1-2 TRBV19 - TRBD1 TGTGCCAGTAGGCGACAGGGCGCCGGCTATGGCTACACCTTC CASRRQGAGYGYTF
TRBJ2-7 TRBV7-9 once - TGTGCCAGCACCTCTGTCGGAGGAGAGAAACGGAAATACGAGCAGTACTTC CASTSVGGEKRKYEQYF
TRBJ1-2 TRBV4-2 - - TGTGCCAGCAGCCAAGAGGGGGGGCCTCTCAGTGGGTATGGCTACACCTTC CASSQEGGPLSGYGYTF
TRBJ2-7 TRBV28 - TRBD2 TGTGCCAGCAGTTCACTCGAGGCTAGCGGGACGATTACCTACGAGCAGTACTTC CASSSLEASGTITYEQYF
TRBJ1-1 TRBV7-9 once TRBD1 TGTGCCAGCGCGGACAGGATGAACACTGAAGCTTTCTTT CASADRMNTEAFF
TRBJ2-1 TRBV7-6 few - TGTGCCAGCAGCCTCGGTAATGAGCAGTTCTTC CASSLGNEQFF
TRBJ2-3 TRBV9 - TRBD2 TGTGCCAGCTCCACCCACCCGGGAGGCGTTCAAGATACGCAGTATTTT CASSTHPGGVQDTQYF
TRBJ2-1 TRBV5-6 once TRBD2 TGTGCCAGCAGCTTGGCCAACAGCGGGAGCAGTGAGCAGTTCTTC CASSLANSGSSEQFF
TRBJ2-7 TRBV19 - TRBD1 TGTGCCAGTAGTAGGGGACAGGGCTACGAGCAGTACTTC CASSRGQGYEQYF
TRBJ1-1 TRBV30 - TRBD1 TGTGCCTGGAGTGTACGGGGGCAGGGGGCGAGTCAAGCTTTCTTT CAWSVRGQGASQAFF